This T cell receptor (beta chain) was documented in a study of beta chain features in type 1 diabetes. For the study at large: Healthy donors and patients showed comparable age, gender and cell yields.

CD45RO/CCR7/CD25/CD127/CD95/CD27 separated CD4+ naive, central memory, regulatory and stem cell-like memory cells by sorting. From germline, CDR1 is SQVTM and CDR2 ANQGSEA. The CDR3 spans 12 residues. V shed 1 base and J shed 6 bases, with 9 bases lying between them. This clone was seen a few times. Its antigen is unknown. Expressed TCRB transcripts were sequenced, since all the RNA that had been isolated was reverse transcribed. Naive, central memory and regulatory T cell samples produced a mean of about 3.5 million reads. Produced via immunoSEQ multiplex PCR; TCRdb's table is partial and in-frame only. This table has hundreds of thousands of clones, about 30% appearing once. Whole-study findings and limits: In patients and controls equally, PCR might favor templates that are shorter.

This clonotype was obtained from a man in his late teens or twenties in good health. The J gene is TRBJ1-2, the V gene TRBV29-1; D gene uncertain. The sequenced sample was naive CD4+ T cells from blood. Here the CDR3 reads CSVEVNSDGYTF. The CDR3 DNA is TGCAGCGTTGAAGTAAATTCCGATGGCTACACCTTC.